This T cell receptor (beta chain) was obtained from a study of Ad26.COV2.S vaccination and SARS-CoV-2 variants. On the study more broadly: Recipients of Ad26.COV2.S got it intramuscularly, once or twice 56 days apart. Overall study results and limits: Participants in the vaccine arm had higher spike-specific TCR breadth; placebo recipients had lower. Quantification of TCR breadth and depth may have yielded underestimates of total T cell responses.

Treatment in this sample: some 19 received Ad26.COV2.S at low or high dose, single or two shots; a few received placebo; per-sample allocation not given. Collection of samples fell on day 63 after the first vaccine or placebo injection. A Boston adult aged 18-55 years was the donor. Germline V gene data show CDR1 as SGHAT and CDR2 as FQNNGV. Deletions cut 3 bases from V and 2 bases from J, with 15 bases between. This CDR3 is built from 16 residues. To note about this clone: Its specificity is not known.

The assay was immunoSEQ multiplex PCR, and TCRdb's table has in-frame clones only and misses some. The data contain around 370,000 clones, more than 75% of them singletons. The sample was peripheral blood, taken in a trial of Ad26.COV2.S vaccine versus placebo. This chain uses TRBV11-2 with TRBJ2-3; perhaps TRBD1 as D (5 bases). This TCR derives from a person aged 18-65 years who received the Ad26.COV2.S COVID-19 vaccine or a placebo. CDR3 coding DNA: TGTGCCAGCAGCTTCCTACAGGAATCTTACACAGATACGCAGTATTTT. Protein product: CASSFLQESYTDTQYF.